This T cell receptor beta chain was identified in a study of Tregs in tolerant kidney transplant recipients. A note on this clone: Its specificity is not known.

Study-wide points: Few patients were studied, so findings need validation in larger groups. Expanding Tregs on activated donor B cells appeared to best identify donor-specific TCRbeta clones.

TCRdb keeps only in-frame clones here, not all; method: immunoSEQ multiplex PCR. The repertoire holds 200,000 to 300,000 clones, roughly four fifths seen once, with about 0.64% in the top ten. CDR3 length equals 14 residues. Trimming stripped 6 bases from V and 4 bases from J, with 14 bases between. Germline CDR1 and CDR2: PRHDT and FYEKMQ (reference sequence). Unstimulated regulatory T cells (CD4+CD25+CD127-), CD4+CD25- non-regulatory cells, CD4 and CD8 cells were FACS-sorted from thawed PBMCs. This clonotype originated in a human donor in good health. This sequence joins TRBV13 and TRBJ2-3; either TRBD1 or TRBD2 may fit D (5 bases each). Sequencing was done on a sample of CD4+ T cells from blood. The CDR3 nucleotides are TGTGCCAGCAGATCATACGGGGACGCAGATACGCAGTATTTT. Translation gives CASRSYGDADTQYF.